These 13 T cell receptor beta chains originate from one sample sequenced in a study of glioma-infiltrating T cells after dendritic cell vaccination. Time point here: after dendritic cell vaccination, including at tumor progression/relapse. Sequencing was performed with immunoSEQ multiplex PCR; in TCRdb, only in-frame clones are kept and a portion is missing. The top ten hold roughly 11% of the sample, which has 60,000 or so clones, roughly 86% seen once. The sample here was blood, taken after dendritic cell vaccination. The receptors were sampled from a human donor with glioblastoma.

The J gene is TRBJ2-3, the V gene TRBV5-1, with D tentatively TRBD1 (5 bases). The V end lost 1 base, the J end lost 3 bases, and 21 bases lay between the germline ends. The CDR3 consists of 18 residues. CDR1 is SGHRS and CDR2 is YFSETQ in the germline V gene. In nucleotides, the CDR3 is TGCGCCAGCAGCTTGATGAGAAAAATCCCAGGGATAACAGATACGCAGTATTTT. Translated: CASSLMRKIPGITDTQYF.

CDR3 nucleotide sequence: TGTGCCAGCAGCCAAGCAGGGGCTAACACAGATACGCAGTATTTT. It specifies CASSQAGANTDTQYF. The V gene is TRBV7-3, the J gene TRBJ2-3; perhaps TRBD1 as D (6 bases). Per the germline V gene, CDR1 is SGHTA and CDR2 is FQGTGA. The V end lost 5 bases, the J end lost 2 bases, and 14 bases lay between the germline ends. This CDR3 comprises 15 residues.

CDR3 DNA: TGTGCCAGCAGCTTGACCGGGACAGGGGTAACCGGGGAGCTGTTTTTT. Amino acid sequence: CASSLTGTGVTGELFF. The rearrangement uses TRBV11-2 and TRBJ2-2; TRBD1 matches at 10 bases. The germline V gene has CDR1 SGHAT and CDR2 FQNNGV. This CDR3 region has 16 residues. The junction had 6 bases not matched to a gene; V was cut back by 3 bases and J by 5 bases. The whole variable domain, remainder taken from reference TRBV11-2 and TRBJ2-2, is EAGVAQSPRYKIIEKRQSVAFWCNPISGHATLYWYQQILGQGPKLLIQFQNNGVVDDSQLPKDRFSAERLKGVDSTLKIQPAKLEDSAVYLCASSLTGTGVTGELFFGEGSRLTVL.

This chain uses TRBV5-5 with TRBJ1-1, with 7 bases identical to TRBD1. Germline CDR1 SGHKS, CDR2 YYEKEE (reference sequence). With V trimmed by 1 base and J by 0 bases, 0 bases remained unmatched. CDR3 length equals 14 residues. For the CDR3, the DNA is TGTGCCAGCAGCTTGACAGGGGTGAACACTGAAGCTTTCTTT. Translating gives CASSLTGVNTEAFF.

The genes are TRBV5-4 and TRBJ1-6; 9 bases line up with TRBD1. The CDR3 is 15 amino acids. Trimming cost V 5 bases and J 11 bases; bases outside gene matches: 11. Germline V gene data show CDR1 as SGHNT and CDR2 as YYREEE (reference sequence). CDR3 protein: CASRQTGGEGTPLHF. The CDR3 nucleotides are TGTGCCAGCAGGCAGACAGGGGGAGAGGGTACACCCCTCCACTTT.

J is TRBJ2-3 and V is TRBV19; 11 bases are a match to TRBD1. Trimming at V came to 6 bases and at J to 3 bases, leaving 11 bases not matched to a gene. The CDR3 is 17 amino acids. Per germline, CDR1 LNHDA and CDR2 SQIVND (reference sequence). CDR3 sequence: CASRRSGTGGWTDTQYF. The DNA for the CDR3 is TGTGCCAGTAGGAGATCCGGGACAGGGGGGTGGACAGATACGCAGTATTTT.

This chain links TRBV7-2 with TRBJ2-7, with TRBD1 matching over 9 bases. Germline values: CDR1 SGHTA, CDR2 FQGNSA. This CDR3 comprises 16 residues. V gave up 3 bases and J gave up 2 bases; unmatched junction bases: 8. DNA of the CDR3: TGTGCCAGCAGCTTCCCGGGACAGGGCGGCACCTACGAGCAGTACTTC. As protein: CASSFPGQGGTYEQYF.

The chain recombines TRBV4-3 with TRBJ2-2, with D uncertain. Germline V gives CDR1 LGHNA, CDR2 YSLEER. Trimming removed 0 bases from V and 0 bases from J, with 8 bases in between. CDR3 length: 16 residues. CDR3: CASSQDGVANTGELFF. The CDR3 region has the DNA TGCGCCAGCAGCCAAGATGGAGTTGCGAACACCGGGGAGCTGTTTTTT.

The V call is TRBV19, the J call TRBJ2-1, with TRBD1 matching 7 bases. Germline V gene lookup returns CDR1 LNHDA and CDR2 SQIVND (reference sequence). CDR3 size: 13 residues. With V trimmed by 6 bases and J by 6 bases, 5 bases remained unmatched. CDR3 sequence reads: CASSWTGLNEQFF. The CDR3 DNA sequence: TGTGCCAGTAGCTGGACAGGCCTCAATGAGCAGTTCTTC. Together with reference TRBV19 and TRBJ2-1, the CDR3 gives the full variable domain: DGGITQSPKYLFRKEGQNVTLSCEQNLNHDAMYWYRQDPGQGLRLIYYSQIVNDFQKGDIAEGYSVSREKKESFPLTVTSAQKNPTAFYLCASSWTGLNEQFFGPGTRLTVL.

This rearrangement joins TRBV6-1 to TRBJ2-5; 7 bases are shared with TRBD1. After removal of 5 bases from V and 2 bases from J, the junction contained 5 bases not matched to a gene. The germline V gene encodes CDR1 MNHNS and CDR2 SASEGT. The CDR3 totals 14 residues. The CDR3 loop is CASSRDRFQETQYF. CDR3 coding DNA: TGTGCCAGCAGTCGGGACAGATTTCAAGAGACCCAGTACTTC.

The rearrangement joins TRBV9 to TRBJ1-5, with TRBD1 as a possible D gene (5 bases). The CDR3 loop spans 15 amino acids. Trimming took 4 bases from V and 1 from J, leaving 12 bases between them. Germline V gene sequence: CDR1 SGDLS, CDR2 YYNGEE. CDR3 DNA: TGTGCCAGCAGCCTCGACGGGGGGAGCAATCAGCCCCAGCATTTT. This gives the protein CASSLDGGSNQPQHF.

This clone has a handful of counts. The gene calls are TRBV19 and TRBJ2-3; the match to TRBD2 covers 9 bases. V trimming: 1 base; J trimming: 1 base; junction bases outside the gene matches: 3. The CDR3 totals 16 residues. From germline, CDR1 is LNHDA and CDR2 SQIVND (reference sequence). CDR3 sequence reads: CASSIGERGGTDTQYF. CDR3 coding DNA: TGTGCCAGTAGTATAGGAGAGCGGGGGGGCACAGATACGCAGTATTTT.

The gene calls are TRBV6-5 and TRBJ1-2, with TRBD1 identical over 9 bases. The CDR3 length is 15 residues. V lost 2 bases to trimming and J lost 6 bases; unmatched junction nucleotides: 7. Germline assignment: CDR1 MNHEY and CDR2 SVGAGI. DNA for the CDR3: TGTGCCAGCAGTTACCCGGGACAGGGAAGCGATGGCTACACCTTC. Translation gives CASSYPGQGSDGYTF.